The present entry profiles one TCR beta chain with its context. This CDR3 comprises 12 residues. The V gene lost 2 bases and the J gene lost 5 bases, with 7 bases spanning the gap. CDR1 is KGHSH, CDR2 LQKENI, per germline. Described time point: newly diagnosed GD, antithyroid drugs for less than 3 months. Researchers made the TCR library from RNA that was extracted from PBMCs. The data were obtained in a study of regulatory T cells in long-lasting Graves disease. Relying on iRepertoire HTBI primers and Arm-PCR of CDR3 regions, the team built TCR beta libraries. MiXCR, run by TCRdb on the multiplex PCR reads, gives a single entry per CDR3 protein. The data contain 350,000 to 450,000 distinct CDR3 sequences, over 15% of them singletons. The sample was also linked to a second study, of T cells in Graves' hyperthyroidism and ophthalmopathy.

V is TRBV18 and J is TRBJ2-7, with D unresolved. Material: peripheral blood mononuclear cells (PBMCs), obtained at new diagnosis, from a patient treated with antithyroid drugs. This receptor was identified in a man between 40 and 49 years old with Graves disease. CDR3 protein: CASSPGPHEQYF. CDR3 DNA: TGTGCCAGCTCACCAGGCCCCCACGAGCAGTACTTC.